One sample yielded the 30 T cell receptor beta chains listed below, sequenced in a study of T cell responses to AZD1222 COVID-19 vaccine. This table comes from immunoSEQ multiplex PCR, and its TCRdb copy is limited to in-frame clones, with some not included. This repertoire shows roughly 91,000 clones, around 90% found once; its top ten account for 2.2%. The starting material was peripheral blood, obtained on day 0 of AZD1222 vaccination. These receptors were obtained from an adult in good health.

V is TRBV5-4 and J is TRBJ1-2; perhaps TRBD1 as D (5 bases). This CDR3 has 13 residues. The V end lost 0 bases, the J end lost 8 bases, and 11 bases lay between the germline ends. Germline-derived CDR1 and CDR2 are SGHNT and YYREEE (reference sequence). The CDR3 loop reads CASSLAGLVGYTF. In DNA form, the CDR3 reads TGTGCCAGCAGCTTGGCAGGGCTAGTGGGCTACACCTTC.

Note on this clone: This likely comes from a read error, as the CDR3 has no conserved phenylalanine or tryptophan at its end. No DNA is shown, since the ends of the CDR3 on it are uncertain; the CDR3 is the one TCRdb lists. The chain has TRBV28 and TRBJ2-7; TRBD2 is the table's D call and was not checked against the DNA. A total of 11 residues make up the CDR3, ends included. CDR1 and CDR2 (germline): MDHEN, SYDVKM. CDR3 amino acids: CAIAERSFLPI.

The chain employs TRBV5-1 and TRBJ1-6; D ambiguous. V gave up 4 bases and J gave up 8 bases, with 13 bases separating them. CDR3 size: 14 residues. The germline V gene encodes CDR1 SGHRS and CDR2 YFSETQ. Here the CDR3 DNA reads TGCGCCAGCAGCCCGACTGGGCGGGATTCACCCCTCCACTTT. This sequence encodes CASSPTGRDSPLHF.

The count of this clone is one. The chain has TRBV5-4 and TRBJ2-2, with D tentatively TRBD1 (8 bases). This CDR3 region has 16 residues. V gave up 4 bases and J gave up 7 bases, with 20 bases separating them. Per the germline V gene, CDR1 is SGHNT and CDR2 is YYREEE (reference sequence). The CDR3 spells CASSPTQQGEGGELFF. The CDR3 DNA follows: TGTGCCAGCAGCCCAACCCAACAGGGGGAGGGCGGGGAGCTGTTTTTT.

This sequence joins TRBV4-1 and TRBJ2-1; 10 bases align to TRBD2. The CDR3 covers 18 residues. The junction had 13 bases not matched to a gene; V was cut back by 1 base and J by 7 bases. Looked up from germline, CDR1 is MGHRA and CDR2 is YSYEKL. The chain's CDR3 is CASSQGSSGGAVGNEQFF. CDR3 bases: TGCGCCAGCAGCCAAGGATCCAGCGGGGGGGCGGTGGGGAATGAGCAGTTCTTC.

This chain joins TRBV3-1 (or the pseudogene TRBV3-2) and TRBJ2-5, with 9 bases that match TRBD2. Per germline, CDR1 LGHDT and CDR2 YNNKEL (reference sequence). V was clipped by 5 bases and J by 2 bases; unmatched bases: 6. The CDR3 consists of 15 residues. DNA for the CDR3: TGTGCCAGCAGCGTGCGCGGGGGGGTACAAGAGACCCAGTACTTC. Translation gives CASSVRGGVQETQYF.

J is TRBJ1-5 and V is TRBV2, with 7 bases that match TRBD1. Per germline, CDR1 SNHLY and CDR2 FYNNEI. Trimming cost V 1 base and J 2 bases; bases outside gene matches: 2. CDR3 size: 15 residues. CDR3 sequence: CASSEGGGGNQPQHF. CDR3 bases: TGTGCCAGCAGTGAAGGAGGGGGCGGCAATCAGCCCCAGCATTTT.

This chain connects TRBV27 to TRBJ2-1; D is unclear. CDR3 length: 14 amino acids. The germline CDR1 and CDR2 sequences are MNHEY and SMNVEV (reference sequence). V gave up 6 bases and J gave up 5 bases, with 14 bases separating them. The CDR3 reads CASSSFTPHNEQFF. The CDR3 DNA follows: TGTGCCAGCAGCAGTTTTACCCCCCACAATGAGCAGTTCTTC.

J is TRBJ2-3 and V is TRBV10-1, with D tentatively TRBD1 (6 bases). Deletions cut 0 bases from V and 0 bases from J, with 7 bases between. The germline CDR1 and CDR2 sequences are WNHNN and SYGVQD (reference sequence). The CDR3 extends over 15 amino acids. The CDR3 DNA follows: TGCGCCAGCAGTGAGTCGGGGGCAAGCACAGATACGCAGTATTTT. Translation: CASSESGASTDTQYF.

This chain connects TRBV7-7 to TRBJ2-3; D unclear. The CDR3 is 13 amino acids. Trimming took off 3 bases at V and 4 bases at J, with 8 bases between the two ends. Germline V gives CDR1 SSHAT, CDR2 FNYEAQ (reference sequence). The CDR3 loop reads CASSFQVADTQYF. In DNA form, the CDR3 reads TGTGCCAGCAGCTTCCAGGTGGCAGATACGCAGTATTTT.

This clone was picked up one time. The chain recombines TRBV19 with TRBJ1-5, with D hard to call. The germline gives CDR1 LNHDA, CDR2 SQIVND (reference sequence). Trimming took 4 bases from V and 4 from J, leaving 11 bases between them. This CDR3 spans 14 amino acids. The CDR3 is CASSTGSRNQPQHF. CDR3 DNA sequence: TGTGCCAGTAGTACGGGTTCTAGGAATCAGCCCCAGCATTTT.

A few counts support this clone. The chain employs TRBV4-2 and TRBJ2-7, with 8 bases lining up with TRBD1. CDR1 and CDR2 from the germline V gene are LGHNA and YNFKEQ. This CDR3 is built from 16 residues. After removal of 1 base from V and 5 bases from J, the junction contained 10 bases not matched to a gene. Here the CDR3 reads CASSQGTGGIKNEQYF. In nucleotides, the CDR3 is TGTGCCAGCAGCCAAGGAACAGGGGGTATAAAGAACGAGCAGTACTTC.

The CDR3 loop reads CASSFYWGQATYEQYF. In DNA form, the CDR3 reads TGTGCCAGCAGTTTCTACTGGGGACAGGCGACCTACGAGCAGTACTTC. The chain is built from TRBV28 and TRBJ2-7, with 8 bases lining up with TRBD1. CDR1 and CDR2 from the germline V gene are MDHEN and SYDVKM. The V gene end was trimmed by 3 bases and the J gene end by 2 bases; junction bases not matched to a gene: 9. This CDR3 has 16 residues. Variable domain in full (rest from reference TRBV28 and TRBJ2-7): DVKVTQSSRYLVKRTGEKVFLECVQDMDHENMFWYRQDPGLGLRLIYFSYDVKMKEKGDIPEGYSVSREKKERFSLILESASTNQTSMYLCASSFYWGQATYEQYFGPGTRLTVT.

The rearrangement joins TRBV15 to TRBJ2-5; 7 nucleotides align to TRBD1. The V and J ends lost 5 bases and 4 bases, in that order; junction bases with no gene match: 13. The CDR3 spans 16 residues. Germline V lookup: CDR1 LNHNV, CDR2 YYDKDF (reference sequence). The CDR3 bases are TGTGCCACCAGCTCCTCGGCGCAGGGGGTCTTAGAGACCCAGTACTTC. This codes for CATSSSAQGVLETQYF.

The chain employs TRBV3-1 (or the pseudogene TRBV3-2) and TRBJ1-3, with D hard to call. The CDR3 totals 16 residues. Trimming left V 4 bases short and J 4 bases short, with 17 bases between. Germline V CDR1 and CDR2: LGHDT, YNNKEL (reference sequence). The DNA of the CDR3 is TGTGCCAGCAGCCGGACCCTGCGGGTCCCCGGAAACACCATATATTTT. Amino acids: CASSRTLRVPGNTIYF.

The V and J genes are TRBV6-5 and TRBJ2-3, with D perhaps TRBD1 (5 bases). CDR3 size: 16 residues. CDR1 is MNHEY and CDR2 is SVGAGI in the germline V gene. The V end was cut by 0 bases, the J end by 7 bases, with 17 bases between. The CDR3 here is CASSYSSRAAQNTQYF. The CDR3, as DNA: TGTGCCAGCAGTTACTCGTCCAGGGCGGCTCAAAATACGCAGTATTTT.

The V gene is TRBV28, the J gene TRBJ1-6; D is unresolved. Germline CDR1 and CDR2: MDHEN and SYDVKM. V was shortened by 2 bases and J by 14 bases, with 13 bases between the two germline ends. The CDR3 consists of 13 residues. DNA of the CDR3: TGTGCCAGCAGTTTAGATCTTAAGGGTGCCCTCCACTTT. It yields the protein CASSLDLKGALHF.

The CDR3, as DNA: TGTGCCAAACAGGGGGCGAGGGGTCGGGGGCAGCCCCAGCATTTT. Translation: CAKQGARGRGQPQHF. This rearrangement joins TRBV24-1 to TRBJ1-5, with 9 nucleotides matching TRBD1. CDR1 and CDR2 from the germline V gene are KGHDR and SFDVKD. The J segment lost 7 bases and the V segment lost 11 bases, leaving 14 bases of the junction unmatched. CDR3 length: 15 amino acids.

This clone has more than one count but fewer than ten. The V gene is TRBV7-2, the J gene TRBJ2-1; 10 bases align to TRBD1. There are 15 residues in the CDR3. CDR1 and CDR2 from the germline V gene are SGHTA and FQGNSA. The V gene end was trimmed by 4 bases and the J gene end by 7 bases; junction bases not matched to a gene: 7. The CDR3 loop is CASSSRDRGINEQFF. CDR3 nucleotides: TGTGCCAGCAGCTCCCGGGACAGGGGCATTAATGAGCAGTTCTTC.

This clone was counted a single time. This chain links TRBV18 with TRBJ1-1; possibly TRBD1 for D (6 bases). From germline, CDR1 is KGHSH and CDR2 LQKENI. CDR3 length: 14 residues. V dropped 8 bases and J dropped 1 base, with 14 bases sitting between them. CDR3 sequence reads: CASHVGAGNTEAFF. Written as DNA, the CDR3 is TGTGCCAGCCACGTGGGGGCGGGGAACACTGAAGCTTTCTTT.

This rearrangement joins TRBV15 to TRBJ2-6, with D perhaps TRBD1 (6 bases). The germline V and J ends were trimmed by 1 base and 0 bases, with 13 bases remaining between them. Germline-derived CDR1 and CDR2 are LNHNV and YYDKDF (reference sequence). This CDR3 spans 18 amino acids. CDR3 sequence: CATSRVTGHNSGANVLTF. CDR3 nucleotides: TGTGCCACCAGCAGAGTCACGGGACACAACTCTGGGGCCAACGTCCTGACTTTC.

This chain links TRBV27 with TRBJ2-3, with TRBD2 matching over 10 bases. The CDR3 is 18 amino acids. The V segment lost 7 bases and the J segment 5 bases; nucleotides outside the gene matches: 18. The germline V gene has CDR1 MNHEY and CDR2 SMNVEV (reference sequence). The CDR3 region is CASIPTPLLAGIIDTQYF. Written as DNA, the CDR3 is TGTGCCAGCATCCCCACCCCCCTACTAGCGGGAATCATAGATACGCAGTATTTT.

A note on this clone: One junction end does not reproduce the germline sequence, and a read error may be involved. The rearrangement joins TRBV14 to TRBJ1-2; 10 nucleotides align to TRBD1. The CDR3 consists of 16 residues. Germline V gene data show CDR1 as SGHDN and CDR2 as FVKESK. CDR3 loop: CASSQDLGTGDRGYTF. The CDR3 DNA follows: TGTGCCAGCAGTCAAGATTTGGGGACAGGGGATAGGGGCTACACCTTC.

The J gene is TRBJ2-7, the V gene TRBV7-2; D might be TRBD2 (5 bases). The germline gives CDR1 SGHTA, CDR2 FQGNSA. The CDR3 runs to 13 residues. V was shortened by 4 bases and J by 3 bases, with 10 bases between the two germline ends. CDR3 amino acids: CASSSVGDYEQYF. In DNA form, the CDR3 reads TGTGCCAGCAGCTCTGTGGGAGACTACGAGCAGTACTTC.

V usage is TRBV29-1 and J usage is TRBJ2-1; D might be TRBD1 (6 bases). The CDR3 sequence is 21 residues long. Germline V lookup: CDR1 SQVTM, CDR2 ANQGSEA. V dropped 7 bases and J dropped 6 bases, with 40 bases sitting between them. The CDR3 DNA reads as TGCAGCGCAGGGGTTGGCAGGGGCAAAACGAAGGCGAGGACAAACCGCAATGAGCAGTTCTTC. Translation gives CSAGVGRGKTKARTNRNEQFF.

This chain uses TRBV18 with TRBJ2-5, with a weak D call TRBD1 (5 bases). The V end was cut by 6 bases, the J end by 1 base, with 9 bases between. In germline, CDR1 is KGHSH, CDR2 LQKENI. The CDR3 runs 13 residues. DNA for the CDR3: TGTGCCAGCTCCTCTGGGGCCCAAGAGACCCAGTACTTC. Encoded protein: CASSSGAQETQYF.

The CDR3 DNA follows: TGTGCCAGCACCCTGCAGGGGGCTAATTCACCCCTCCACTTT. Translation: CASTLQGANSPLHF. The chain couples TRBV5-4 to TRBJ1-6, with TRBD1 matching 8 bases. The V gene end was trimmed by 6 bases and the J gene end by 6 bases; junction bases not matched to a gene: 5. CDR1 SGHNT and CDR2 YYREEE come from the germline V gene (reference sequence). This CDR3 has 14 residues.

V gene TRBV9 combines with J gene TRBJ1-2; 11 bases fit TRBD1. The CDR3 totals 16 residues. Per the germline V gene, CDR1 is SGDLS and CDR2 is YYNGEE. The V segment lost 0 bases and the J segment 4 bases; nucleotides outside the gene matches: 5. The CDR3 region is CASSVARTGGGYGYTF. The CDR3, as DNA: TGTGCCAGCAGCGTAGCAAGGACAGGGGGCGGCTATGGCTACACCTTC. Drawing the rest from reference TRBV9 and TRBJ1-2, the complete variable domain is DSGVTQTPKHLITATGQRVTLRCSPRSGDLSVYWYQQSLDQGLQFLIQYYNGEERAKGNILERFSAQQFPDLHSELNLSSLELGDSALYFCASSVARTGGGYGYTFGSGTRLTVV.

In regard to this clone: The sample carries other DNA sequences with the same CDR3. The rearrangement joins TRBV5-6 to TRBJ1-5; D unresolved. Deletions cut 2 bases from V and 2 bases from J, with 5 bases between. The CDR3 runs 13 residues. Germline CDR1 SGHDT, CDR2 YYEEEE. The CDR3 nucleotides read TGTGCCAGCAGCTTACGTGGCAATCAGCCCCAGCATTTT. Amino acids: CASSLRGNQPQHF.

The chain is built from TRBV5-5 and TRBJ1-2; the match to TRBD1 covers 7 bases. In germline, CDR1 is SGHKS, CDR2 YYEKEE (reference sequence). The CDR3 is 13 residues long. The V gene end was trimmed by 6 bases and the J gene end by 2 bases; junction bases not matched to a gene: 4. The CDR3 DNA follows: TGTGCCAGCAAGCCCAGGGGGAACTATGGCTACACCTTC. Translating gives CASKPRGNYGYTF. Combining the CDR3 with reference TRBV5-5 and TRBJ1-2 gives the whole variable domain DAGVTQSPTHLIKTRGQQVTLRCSPISGHKSVSWYQQVLGQGPQFIFQYYEKEERGRGNFPDRFSARQFPNYSSELNVNALLLGDSALYLCASKPRGNYGYTFGSGTRLTVV.